One sample yielded the 14 T cell receptor beta chains listed below, sequenced in a study of response to subunit inactivated influenza vaccine. TCRdb called the RT-PCR reads again in MiXCR, with one record for every CDR3 protein. The data show 150,000 to 200,000 distinct CDR3 sequences, with around 12% seen just once and 25% to 30% held by the top ten. In addition, the sample was reused for a study of T cells expressing NK-cell markers. That work states: UMI-tagged 5'RACE template switching yielded the TCR beta cDNA.

The sample consisted of CD8+ T cells sorted from PBMCs, taken 11 to 12 days after vaccination. The receptors come from a man aged 45 to 65 who received an inactivated influenza vaccine.

The CDR3 bases are TGCAGTGCTAGAGATGGGGGATGGGCTAGTATTGAGCAGTACTTC. Translated: CSARDGGWASIEQYF. This sequence joins TRBV20-1 and TRBJ2-7; D may be TRBD1 or TRBD2 (5 bases each). Germline V CDR1 and CDR2: DFQATT, SNEGSKA (reference sequence). The CDR3 spans 15 residues. Trimming took 0 bases from V and 7 from J, leaving 19 bases between them.

This clonotype turned up a few times. V gene TRBV7-8 combines with J gene TRBJ2-7; 12 bases are a match to TRBD1. J lost 7 bases, V lost 4 bases, and 5 bases had no gene match. The CDR3 loop spans 14 amino acids. Germline CDR1 is SGHVS and CDR2 is FQNEAQ. CDR3 nucleotides: TGTGCCAGCAGCTCGGGACAGGGGGCGTGGGAGCAGTACTTC. Its translation: CASSSGQGAWEQYF.

This clonotype was counted between two and nine times. This chain links TRBV28 with TRBJ2-7; TRBD1 is a possible D gene (6 bases). The CDR3 is made up of 14 amino acids. V dropped 7 bases and J dropped 6 bases, with 19 bases sitting between them. Per germline, CDR1 MDHEN and CDR2 SYDVKM. CDR3 sequence: CASNRPVQGFEQYF. CDR3 nucleotide sequence: TGTGCCAGCAACCGACCCGTACAGGGATTCGAGCAGTACTTC.

This clonotype came up many times. The chain recombines TRBV5-8 with TRBJ2-5; 11 nucleotides align to TRBD1. V lost 5 bases, J lost 0 bases, and 0 bases stayed unmatched. In germline, CDR1 is SGHTS, CDR2 YDEGEE. The CDR3 loop spans 14 amino acids. This CDR3 is CASRDRGHQETQYF. The CDR3 nucleotides are TGTGCCAGCAGGGACAGGGGGCACCAAGAGACCCAGTACTTC. Variable domain in full (rest from reference TRBV5-8 and TRBJ2-5): EAGVTQSPTHLIKTRGQQATLRCSPISGHTSVYWYQQALGLGLQFLLWYDEGEERNRGNFPPRFSGRQFPNYSSELNVNALELEDSALYLCASRDRGHQETQYFGPGTRLLVL.

This clonotype was detected a few times. This chain joins TRBV10-3 and TRBJ2-7; 9 bases align to TRBD1. CDR1 and CDR2 (germline): ENHRY, SYGVKD. Germline trimming cut 6 bases from V and 8 bases from J; bases unmatched to any gene: 5. CDR3 length equals 12 residues. CDR3 loop: CAIRGDREQQYF. The CDR3 bases are TGTGCCATCAGGGGGGACAGGGAACAGCAGTACTTC.

V gene TRBV6-2 or TRBV6-3 combines with J gene TRBJ2-7, with 7 bases identical to TRBD1. After removal of 10 bases from V and 3 bases from J, the junction contained 12 bases not matched to a gene. The CDR3 covers 14 residues. Germline V CDR1 and CDR2: MNHEY, SVGEGT. The CDR3 loop reads CATYVGTGVYEQYF. Here the CDR3 DNA reads TGTGCCACCTACGTCGGAACAGGGGTCTACGAGCAGTACTTC.

V gene TRBV10-3 combines with J gene TRBJ2-3; D is ambiguous. Germline CDR1 is ENHRY and CDR2 is SYGVKD. The CDR3 sequence is 13 residues long. V was cut by 0 bases and J by 7 bases, with 8 bases left in between. CDR3: CAISESGFYTQYF. The CDR3 bases are TGTGCCATCAGTGAGTCAGGCTTCTATACGCAGTATTTT.

This clonotype was picked up a small number of times. CDR3 sequence: CASSLVAETQYF. The CDR3 DNA follows: TGTGCCAGCAGTTTAGTAGCGGAGACCCAGTACTTC. The chain is built from TRBV12-3 or TRBV12-4 and TRBJ2-5, with D maybe TRBD2 (5 bases). The germline V and J ends were trimmed by 1 base and 5 bases, with 5 bases remaining between them. This CDR3 is built from 12 residues.

This clonotype was counted only a few times. The V and J genes are TRBV12-3 or TRBV12-4 and TRBJ1-1, with 8 positions matching TRBD1. The CDR3 spans 15 residues. The V segment lost 4 bases and the J segment 1 base; nucleotides outside the gene matches: 5. The CDR3 here is CASSSQDRGNTEAFF. For the CDR3, the DNA is TGTGCCAGCAGTTCCCAAGACAGGGGGAACACTGAAGCTTTCTTT.

The rearrangement links TRBV28 to TRBJ2-7; TRBD1 matches 10 bases. The CDR3 contains 14 residues. Germline CDR1 reads MDHEN; CDR2 reads SYDVKM. The V segment lost 8 bases and the J segment 3 bases; nucleotides outside the gene matches: 7. CDR3 bases: TGTGCCAGCTTTACCGGGACAGGGGTCTACGAGCAGTACTTC. This codes for CASFTGTGVYEQYF.

The rearrangement links TRBV7-9 to TRBJ1-5, with D uncertain. The CDR3 length is 13 residues. Trimming left V 5 bases short and J 3 bases short, with 8 bases between. CDR1 SEHNR and CDR2 FQNEAQ come from the germline V gene (reference sequence). This CDR3 reads CASSMGPNQPQHF. In DNA form, the CDR3 reads TGTGCCAGCAGCATGGGCCCCAATCAGCCCCAGCATTTT.

This clonotype has just a few counts. The chain uses TRBV12-5 and TRBJ2-3; D not resolved. Germline values: CDR1 LGHNT, CDR2 FRNRAP. Trimming took 4 bases from V and 1 from J, leaving 3 bases between them. The CDR3 runs 12 residues. CDR3 region: CASGWGTDTQYF. Here the CDR3 DNA reads TGTGCTAGTGGTTGGGGCACAGATACGCAGTATTTT.

The chain couples TRBV13 to TRBJ2-1, with TRBD1 matching over 11 bases. Germline assignment: CDR1 PRHDT and CDR2 FYEKMQ (reference sequence). This CDR3 contains 15 residues. Unmatched junction bases numbered 6, after V lost 5 bases and J lost 6 bases. Written as DNA, the CDR3 is TGTGCCAGCAGCCCTCGGACAGGGGGCCGCAATGAGCAGTTCTTC. Encoded protein: CASSPRTGGRNEQFF.

This clonotype was observed a handful of times. The chain joins TRBV6-1 to TRBJ2-7; D remains unclear. This CDR3 is built from 14 residues. The germline V and J ends were trimmed by 5 bases and 2 bases, with 13 bases remaining between them. CDR1 and CDR2 from the germline V gene are MNHNS and SASEGT. CDR3 bases: TGTGCCAGCAGTACATTGGGGAACCCCTACGAGCAGTACTTC. Protein product: CASSTLGNPYEQYF.